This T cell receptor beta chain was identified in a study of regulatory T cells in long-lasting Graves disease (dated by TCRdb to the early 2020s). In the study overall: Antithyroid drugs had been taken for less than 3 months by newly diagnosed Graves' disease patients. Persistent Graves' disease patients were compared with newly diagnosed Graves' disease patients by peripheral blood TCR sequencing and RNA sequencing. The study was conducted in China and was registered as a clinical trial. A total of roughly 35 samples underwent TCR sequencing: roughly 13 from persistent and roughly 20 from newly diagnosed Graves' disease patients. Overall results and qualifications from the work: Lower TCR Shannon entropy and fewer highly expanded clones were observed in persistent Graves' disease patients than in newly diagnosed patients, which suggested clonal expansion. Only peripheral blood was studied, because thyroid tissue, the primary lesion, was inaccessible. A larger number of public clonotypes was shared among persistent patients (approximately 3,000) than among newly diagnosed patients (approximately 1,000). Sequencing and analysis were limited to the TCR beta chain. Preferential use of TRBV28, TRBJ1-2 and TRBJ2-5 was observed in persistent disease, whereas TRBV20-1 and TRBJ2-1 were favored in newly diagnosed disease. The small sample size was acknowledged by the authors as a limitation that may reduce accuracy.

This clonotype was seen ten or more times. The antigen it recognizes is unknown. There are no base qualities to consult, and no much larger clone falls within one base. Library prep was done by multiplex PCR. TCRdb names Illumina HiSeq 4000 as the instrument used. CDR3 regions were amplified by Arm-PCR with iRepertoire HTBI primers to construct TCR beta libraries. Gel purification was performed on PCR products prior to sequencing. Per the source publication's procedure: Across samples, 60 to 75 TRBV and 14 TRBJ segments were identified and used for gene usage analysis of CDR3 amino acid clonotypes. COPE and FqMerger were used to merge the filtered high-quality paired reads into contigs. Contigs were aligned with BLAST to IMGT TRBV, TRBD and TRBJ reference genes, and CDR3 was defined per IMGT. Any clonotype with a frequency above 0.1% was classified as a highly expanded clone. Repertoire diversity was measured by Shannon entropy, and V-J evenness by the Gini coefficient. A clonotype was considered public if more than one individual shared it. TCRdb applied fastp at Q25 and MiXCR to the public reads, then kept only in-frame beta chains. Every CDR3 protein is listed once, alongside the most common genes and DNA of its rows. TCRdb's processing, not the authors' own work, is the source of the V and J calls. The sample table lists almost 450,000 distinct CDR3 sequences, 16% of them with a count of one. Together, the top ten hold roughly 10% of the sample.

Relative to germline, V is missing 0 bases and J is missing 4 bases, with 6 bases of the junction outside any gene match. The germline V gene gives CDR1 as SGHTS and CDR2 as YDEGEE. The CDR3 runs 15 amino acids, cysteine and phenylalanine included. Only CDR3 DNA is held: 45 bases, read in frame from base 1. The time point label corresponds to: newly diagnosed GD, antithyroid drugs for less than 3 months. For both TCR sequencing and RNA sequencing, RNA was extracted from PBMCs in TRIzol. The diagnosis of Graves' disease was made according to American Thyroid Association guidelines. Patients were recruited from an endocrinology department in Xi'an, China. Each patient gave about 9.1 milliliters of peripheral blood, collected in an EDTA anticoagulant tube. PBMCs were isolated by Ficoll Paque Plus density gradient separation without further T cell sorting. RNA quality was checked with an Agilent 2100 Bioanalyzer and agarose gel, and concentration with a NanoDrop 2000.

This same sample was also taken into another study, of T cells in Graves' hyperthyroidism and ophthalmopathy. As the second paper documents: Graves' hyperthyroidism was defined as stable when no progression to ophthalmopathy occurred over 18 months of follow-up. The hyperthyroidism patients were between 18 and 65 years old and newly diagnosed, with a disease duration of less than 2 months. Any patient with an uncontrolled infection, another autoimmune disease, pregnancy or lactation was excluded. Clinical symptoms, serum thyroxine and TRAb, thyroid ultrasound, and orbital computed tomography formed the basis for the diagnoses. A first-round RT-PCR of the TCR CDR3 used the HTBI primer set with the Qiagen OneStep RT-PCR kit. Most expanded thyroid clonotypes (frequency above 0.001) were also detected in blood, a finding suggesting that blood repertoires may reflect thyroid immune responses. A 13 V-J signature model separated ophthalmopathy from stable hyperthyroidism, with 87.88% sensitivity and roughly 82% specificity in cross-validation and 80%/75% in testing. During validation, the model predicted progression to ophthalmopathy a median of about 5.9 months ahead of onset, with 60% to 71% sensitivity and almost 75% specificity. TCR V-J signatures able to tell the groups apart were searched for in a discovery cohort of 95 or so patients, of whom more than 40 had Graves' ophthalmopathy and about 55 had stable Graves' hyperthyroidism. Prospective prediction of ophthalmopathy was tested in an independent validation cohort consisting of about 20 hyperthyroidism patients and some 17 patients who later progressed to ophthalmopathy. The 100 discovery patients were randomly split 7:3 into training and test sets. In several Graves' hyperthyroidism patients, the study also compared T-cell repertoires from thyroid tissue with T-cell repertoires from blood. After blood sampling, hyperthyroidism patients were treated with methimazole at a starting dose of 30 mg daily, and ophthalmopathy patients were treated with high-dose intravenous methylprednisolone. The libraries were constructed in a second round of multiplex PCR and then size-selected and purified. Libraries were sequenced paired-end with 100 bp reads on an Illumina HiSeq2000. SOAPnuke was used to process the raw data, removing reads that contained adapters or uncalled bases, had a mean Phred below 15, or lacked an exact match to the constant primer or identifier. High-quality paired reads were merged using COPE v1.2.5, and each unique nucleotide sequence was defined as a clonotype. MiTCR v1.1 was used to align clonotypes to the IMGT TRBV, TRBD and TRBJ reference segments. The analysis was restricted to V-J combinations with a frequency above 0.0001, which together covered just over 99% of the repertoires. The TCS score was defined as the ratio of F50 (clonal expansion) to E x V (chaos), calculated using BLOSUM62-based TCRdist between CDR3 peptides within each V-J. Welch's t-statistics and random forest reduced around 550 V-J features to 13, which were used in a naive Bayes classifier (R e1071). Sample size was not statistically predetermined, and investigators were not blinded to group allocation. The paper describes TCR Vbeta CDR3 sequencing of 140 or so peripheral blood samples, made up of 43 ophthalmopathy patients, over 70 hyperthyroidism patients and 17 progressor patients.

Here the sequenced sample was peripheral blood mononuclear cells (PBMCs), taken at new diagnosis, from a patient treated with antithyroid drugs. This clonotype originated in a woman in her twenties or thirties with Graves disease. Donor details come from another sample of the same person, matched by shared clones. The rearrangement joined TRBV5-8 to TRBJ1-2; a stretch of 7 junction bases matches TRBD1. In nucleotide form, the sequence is TGTGCCAGCAGCTTGGAGGCAGGGGGAGGCTATGGCTACACCTTC. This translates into CASSLEAGGGYGYTF. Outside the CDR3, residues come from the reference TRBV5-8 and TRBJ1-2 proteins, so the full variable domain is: EAGVTQSPTHLIKTRGQQATLRCSPISGHTSVYWYQQALGLGLQFLLWYDEGEERNRGNFPPRFSGRQFPNYSSELNVNALELEDSALYLCASSLEAGGGYGYTFGSGTRLTVV.